This T cell receptor (beta chain) was retrieved from a study of cytomegalovirus exposure and HLA in healthy donors. This clone occurred once. No antigen is known for it. The PCR was carried out with 60 Vbeta primers and 13 Jbeta primers. Assay used: immunoSEQ multiplex PCR; TCRdb lists only in-frame clones, some missing. Among 95,000 to 150,000 clones, around 70% were seen once, and the ten largest hold 4.1%. This cohort consisted of healthy bone marrow donors. Unmatched junction bases numbered 2, after V lost 3 bases and J lost 5 bases. The CDR3 is 13 residues long. The germline CDR1 and CDR2 sequences are SGHTA and FQGNSA. Findings and caveats of the study: In a later analysis, DRB1 alleles had the most associated TCRs; HLA-C alleles the fewest.

The sequenced sample was PBMCs. This receptor was identified in a woman between 35 and 50 years old in good health and CMV-seronegative. The V gene is TRBV7-2, the J gene TRBJ1-1; 8 nucleotides line up with TRBD1. CDR3 region: CASSLTGDTEAFF. The DNA of the CDR3 is TGTGCCAGCAGCTTGACAGGGGATACTGAAGCTTTCTTT. Full variable domain (remainder filled in from reference TRBV7-2 and TRBJ1-1): GAGVSQSPSNKVTEKGKDVELRCDPISGHTALYWYRQSLGQGLEFLIYFQGNSAPDKSGLPSDRFSAERTGGSVSTLTIQRTQQEDSAVYLCASSLTGDTEAFFGQGTRLTVV.